Listed below are T cell receptor beta chains from one sample, sequenced in a study of blood T cells in healthy people across ages. Each CDR3 protein gets one entry after TCRdb re-called the 5' RACE reads with MiXCR. The data show 1.5 million to 2 million distinct CDR3 sequences, roughly a third seen once. What was sequenced was blood. These receptors came from a woman in her twenties or thirties in good health. CDR3s include the opening cysteine and the closing phenylalanine or tryptophan. Fields, in order: CDR3 protein, CDR3 DNA, V gene, D gene, clone size, J gene. The D gene is left open where the match is weak. The listing skips clone size in some rows; elsewhere it reads once, few, many or a size class.

cdr3_aa: CASSLNPTLAGIAYNEQYF
cdr3_nt: TGTGCCAGCAGCTTAAACCCCACTCTAGCGGGGATCGCCTACAATGAGCAGTACTTC
v_call: TRBV7-3
d_call: TRBD2
clone_size: .
j_call: TRBJ2-4

cdr3_aa: CASRSGARGAVDEQYF
cdr3_nt: TGTGCCAGCAGGTCGGGGGCGCGGGGGGCCGTGGACGAGCAGTACTTC
v_call: TRBV21-1
d_call: .
clone_size: many
j_call: TRBJ2-7

cdr3_aa: CASSADIRQETQYF
cdr3_nt: TGTGCCAGCAGCGCGGACATCAGACAAGAGACCCAGTACTTC
v_call: TRBV7-9
d_call: .
clone_size: .
j_call: TRBJ2-5

cdr3_aa: CASSDSAHQPNTEAFF
cdr3_nt: TGTGCCAGCTCAGATTCGGCCCATCAGCCGAACACTGAAGCTTTCTTT
v_call: TRBV18
d_call: .
clone_size: .
j_call: TRBJ1-1

cdr3_aa: CASSESEGSLTEAFF
cdr3_nt: TGTGCCAGCAGTGAATCTGAGGGGAGTTTGACTGAAGCTTTCTTT
v_call: TRBV2
d_call: .
clone_size: .
j_call: TRBJ1-1

cdr3_aa: CASSPNRDKIAKNIQYF
cdr3_nt: TGTGCCAGCAGTCCTAACCGGGACAAAATAGCCAAAAACATTCAGTACTTC
v_call: TRBV2
d_call: .
clone_size: .
j_call: TRBJ2-4

cdr3_aa: CAWSPGTGIGEQYF
cdr3_nt: TGTGCCTGGAGCCCCGGGACAGGGATCGGCGAGCAGTACTTC
v_call: TRBV30
d_call: TRBD1
clone_size: .
j_call: TRBJ2-7

cdr3_aa: CASSLVVGGYTYEQYF
cdr3_nt: TGTGCCAGCAGCTTAGTCGTCGGGGGATACACCTACGAGCAGTACTTC
v_call: TRBV11-2
d_call: .
clone_size: .
j_call: TRBJ2-7

cdr3_aa: CASSPTSTPRTDTQYF
cdr3_nt: TGTGCCAGCAGCCCCACTAGTACCCCTCGCACAGATACGCAGTATTTT
v_call: TRBV9
d_call: .
clone_size: few
j_call: TRBJ2-3

cdr3_aa: CASSVRGGSGANVLTF
cdr3_nt: TGTGCCAGCAGCGTCCGGGGCGGGTCTGGGGCCAACGTCCTGACTTTC
v_call: TRBV7-2
d_call: .
clone_size: .
j_call: TRBJ2-6

cdr3_aa: CASSQDRLAGNNEQFF
cdr3_nt: TGTGCCAGCAGCCAAGATCGACTAGCGGGGAATAATGAGCAGTTCTTC
v_call: TRBV3-1
d_call: TRBD2
clone_size: .
j_call: TRBJ2-1

cdr3_aa: CASSTPGGSYEQYF
cdr3_nt: TGCGCCAGCAGTACGCCAGGGGGTTCCTACGAGCAGTACTTC
v_call: TRBV10-2
d_call: TRBD1
clone_size: few
j_call: TRBJ2-7

cdr3_aa: CSARVGGGPYNEQFF
cdr3_nt: TGCAGTGCTAGGGTCGGGGGAGGGCCCTACAATGAGCAGTTCTTC
v_call: TRBV20-1
d_call: TRBD2
clone_size: .
j_call: TRBJ2-1

cdr3_aa: CASSIGLAGNIQYF
cdr3_nt: TGTGCCAGCAGCATCGGACTAGCGGGGAACATTCAGTACTTC
v_call: TRBV9
d_call: TRBD2
clone_size: .
j_call: TRBJ2-4

cdr3_aa: CSARLGGNGPQHF
cdr3_nt: TGCAGTGCTAGACTAGGGGGCAATGGGCCCCAGCATTTT
v_call: TRBV20-1
d_call: TRBD1
clone_size: .
j_call: TRBJ1-5

cdr3_aa: CASSRTNRNEAFF
cdr3_nt: TGTGCCAGCAGCCGAACGAACAGAAATGAAGCTTTCTTT
v_call: TRBV13
d_call: .
clone_size: .
j_call: TRBJ1-1

cdr3_aa: CSAGFLSGSYEQYF
cdr3_nt: TGCAGTGCTGGCTTCCTTAGCGGAAGTTACGAGCAGTACTTC
v_call: TRBV20-1
d_call: .
clone_size: few
j_call: TRBJ2-7

cdr3_aa: CASSYRIRGAGELFF
cdr3_nt: TGTGCCAGCAGTTACCGGATACGCGGGGCCGGGGAGCTGTTTTTT
v_call: TRBV6-5
d_call: .
clone_size: .
j_call: TRBJ2-2

cdr3_aa: CSARDQASGSTDTQYF
cdr3_nt: TGCAGTGCTAGAGATCAGGCTAGCGGAAGCACAGATACGCAGTATTTT
v_call: TRBV20-1
d_call: TRBD2
clone_size: .
j_call: TRBJ2-3

cdr3_aa: CASSRGRKTEAETQYF
cdr3_nt: TGCGCCAGCAGCAGGGGACGGAAGACCGAGGCAGAGACCCAGTACTTC
v_call: TRBV5-1
d_call: .
clone_size: .
j_call: TRBJ2-5

cdr3_aa: CASSQRPGGTGELFF
cdr3_nt: TGTGCCAGCAGCCAAAGGCCAGGGGGCACCGGGGAGCTGTTTTTT
v_call: TRBV14
d_call: TRBD1
clone_size: .
j_call: TRBJ2-2

cdr3_aa: CASSLRHPSLSTGERFF
cdr3_nt: TGTGCCAGCAGCTTAAGGCACCCCAGCTTATCCACCGGGGAGCGGTTTTTT
v_call: TRBV7-2
d_call: .
clone_size: .
j_call: TRBJ2-2

cdr3_aa: CASTNTIDNSPLHF
cdr3_nt: TGTGCCAGCACAAATACCATTGACAATTCACCCCTCCACTTT
v_call: TRBV6-2/TRBV6-3
d_call: .
clone_size: .
j_call: TRBJ1-6

cdr3_aa: CASRERGPYEQYF
cdr3_nt: TGCGCCAGCAGAGAGAGGGGACCTTACGAGCAGTACTTC
v_call: TRBV5-1
d_call: .
clone_size: few
j_call: TRBJ2-7

cdr3_aa: CASSPPGQNYGYTF
cdr3_nt: TGTGCCAGCAGTCCACCGGGACAAAACTATGGCTACACCTTC
v_call: TRBV28
d_call: .
clone_size: many
j_call: TRBJ1-2

cdr3_aa: CASVGLNGQFF
cdr3_nt: TGTGCCAGCGTTGGGCTCAACGGGCAGTTCTTC
v_call: TRBV25-1
d_call: .
clone_size: .
j_call: TRBJ2-1

cdr3_aa: CASTIIPLAGGVDEQFF
cdr3_nt: TGTGCCAGCACTATTATCCCCCTAGCGGGAGGGGTTGATGAGCAGTTCTTC
v_call: TRBV12-3/TRBV12-4
d_call: TRBD2
clone_size: few
j_call: TRBJ2-1

cdr3_aa: CASRGQPSHQPRHF
cdr3_nt: TGTGCCAGCAGAGGACAACCCAGTCATCAGCCCCGGCATTTT
v_call: TRBV6-1
d_call: .
clone_size: .
j_call: TRBJ1-5

cdr3_aa: CSARPTGLAQFF
cdr3_nt: TGCAGTGCTAGACCCACGGGACTAGCTCAGTTCTTC
v_call: TRBV20-1
d_call: TRBD2
clone_size: .
j_call: TRBJ2-1

cdr3_aa: CAIPDSLNEKLFF
cdr3_nt: TGTGCCATCCCGGACAGTCTTAATGAAAAACTGTTTTTT
v_call: TRBV7-2
d_call: .
clone_size: few
j_call: TRBJ1-4

cdr3_aa: CAIGWTGDNEQFF
cdr3_nt: TGTGCCATCGGTTGGACGGGAGACAATGAGCAGTTCTTC
v_call: TRBV10-3
d_call: .
clone_size: .
j_call: TRBJ2-1

cdr3_aa: CANSLNPTQVLTDTQYF
cdr3_nt: TGTGCCAACAGCTTAAACCCGACTCAAGTACTCACAGATACGCAGTATTTT
v_call: TRBV7-3
d_call: .
clone_size: .
j_call: TRBJ2-3

cdr3_aa: CASSEAGGPTDTQYF
cdr3_nt: TGTGCCAGCAGCGAAGCGGGGGGGCCCACAGATACGCAGTATTTT
v_call: TRBV3-1
d_call: TRBD2
clone_size: .
j_call: TRBJ2-3

cdr3_aa: CASSFGRGQGPLNTEAFF
cdr3_nt: TGCGCCAGCAGCTTCGGTCGAGGACAGGGGCCTTTGAACACTGAAGCTTTCTTT
v_call: TRBV5-1
d_call: TRBD1
clone_size: .
j_call: TRBJ1-1

cdr3_aa: CASSLSAGVFDEQYF
cdr3_nt: TGTGCCAGCAGCCTCTCGGCGGGAGTATTCGACGAGCAGTACTTC
v_call: TRBV7-9
d_call: TRBD2
clone_size: few
j_call: TRBJ2-7

cdr3_aa: CASNSGRTYGYTF
cdr3_nt: TGTGCCAGCAACTCTGGACGGACCTATGGCTACACCTTC
v_call: TRBV7-9
d_call: .
clone_size: .
j_call: TRBJ1-2